This TCR beta chain derives from a study of blood T cells in healthy people across ages. Donors ranged from about 6 to 95 years old and were healthy Caucasians in Russia. Sample-barcoded 5' priming and a J-beta primer mix drove a second PCR of roughly 6 to 12 cycles. In TCRdb, the 5' RACE reads were re-called with MiXCR into one record per CDR3 protein. This repertoire shows approximately 780,000 distinct CDR3 sequences, about 26% found once; its top ten account for over 2.5%. This clonotype was detected many times. The data were also submitted as part of a second study, on T cells of mothers and their children.

The clonotype was recovered from a boy between 10 and 17 years old in good health. The sequenced sample consisted of blood.

Here the CDR3 DNA reads TGCAGCGCCACACAAAGGGGAGGGACCTACGAGCAGTACTTC. Its translation is CSATQRGGTYEQYF. The chain combines TRBV29-1 with TRBJ2-7; 7 bases line up with TRBD2. The ends lost 7 bases at V and 2 bases at J; junction bases unmatched: 11. The germline gives CDR1 SQVTM, CDR2 ANQGSEA. CDR3 length: 14 residues.